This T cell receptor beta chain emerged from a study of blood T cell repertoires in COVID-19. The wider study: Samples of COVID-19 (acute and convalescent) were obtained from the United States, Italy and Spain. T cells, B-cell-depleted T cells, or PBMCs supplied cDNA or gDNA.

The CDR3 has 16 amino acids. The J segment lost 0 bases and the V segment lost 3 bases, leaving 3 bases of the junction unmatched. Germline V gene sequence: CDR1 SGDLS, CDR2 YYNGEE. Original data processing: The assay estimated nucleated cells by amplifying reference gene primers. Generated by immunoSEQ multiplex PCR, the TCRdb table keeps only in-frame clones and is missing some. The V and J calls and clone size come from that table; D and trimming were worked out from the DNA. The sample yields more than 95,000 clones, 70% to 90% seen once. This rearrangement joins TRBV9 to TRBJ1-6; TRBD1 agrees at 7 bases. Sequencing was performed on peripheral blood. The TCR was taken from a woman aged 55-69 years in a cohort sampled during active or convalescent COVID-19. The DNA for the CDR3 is TGTGCCAGCAGCGCACAGGGGAGCTCCTATAATTCACCCCTCCACTTT. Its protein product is CASSAQGSSYNSPLHF.